These 30 T cell receptor beta chains came from one sample sequenced in a study of radiotherapy plus CTLA-4 blockade in lung cancer. TCRdb keeps only in-frame clones here, not all; method: immunoSEQ multiplex PCR. The sample lists some 15,000 clones; about 70% were seen once. Sequencing was performed on peripheral blood, taken from a patient treated with radiotherapy plus ipilimumab. The source is a human donor with non-small cell lung cancer whose response to radiotherapy plus ipilimumab could not be evaluated.

V gene TRBV7-9 combines with J gene TRBJ2-5; D possibly corresponds to TRBD1 (5 bases). Germline values: CDR1 SEHNR, CDR2 FQNEAQ (reference sequence). This CDR3 is built from 15 residues. Trimming shortened V by 0 bases and J by 5 bases, and 13 bases separated the two germline ends. The CDR3 DNA follows: TGTGCCAGCAGCTTAGCGCAGGGAAGCCACGAGACCCAGTACTTC. Protein sequence: CASSLAQGSHETQYF. Full variable domain (outside the CDR3, taken from reference TRBV7-9 and TRBJ2-5): DTGVSQNPRHKITKRGQNVTFRCDPISEHNRLYWYRQTLGQGPEFLTYFQNEAQLEKSRLLSDRFSAERPKGSFSTLEIQRTEQGDSAMYLCASSLAQGSHETQYFGPGTRLLVL.

This clone occurred a few times. The chain uses TRBV4-1 and TRBJ2-1; 7 nucleotides line up with TRBD2. The CDR3 spans 17 residues. V was clipped by 0 bases and J by 2 bases; unmatched bases: 7. CDR1 and CDR2 (germline): MGHRA, YSYEKL. CDR3 nucleotides: TGCGCCAGCAGCCAAGAGGCTGTGGGGGGGGCCTACAATGAGCAGTTCTTC. Translated, it gives CASSQEAVGGAYNEQFF.

The chain has TRBV6-5 and TRBJ1-5; TRBD1 aligns across 9 bases. This CDR3 is built from 14 residues. The V segment lost 5 bases and the J segment 7 bases; nucleotides outside the gene matches: 6. Germline CDR1 is MNHEY and CDR2 is SVGAGI. For the CDR3, the DNA is TGTGCCAGCAGTCGCGGGACAGGGTTACAGCCCCAGCATTTT. This sequence encodes CASSRGTGLQPQHF.

This clone was picked up one time. This chain's CDR3 is CASSFDRGGYTF. CDR3 DNA: TGTGCCAGCAGCTTCGACAGGGGTGGCTACACCTTC. This chain links TRBV5-5 with TRBJ1-2, with TRBD1 matching 8 bases. V dropped 2 bases and J dropped 7; count of bases not matched to a gene: 1. The length of the CDR3 is 12 residues. Germline lookup yields CDR1 SGHKS and CDR2 YYEKEE (reference sequence).

This clone was picked up one time. CDR3 loop: CASSLTPDRVYGYTF. The CDR3 DNA follows: TGTGCCAGCAGCCTCACCCCGGACAGAGTCTATGGCTACACCTTC. The V gene is TRBV7-6, the J gene TRBJ1-2; TRBD1 is a possible D gene (6 bases). Germline V lookup: CDR1 SGHVS, CDR2 FNYEAQ. V was pared by 5 bases and J by 4 bases, with 17 bases between. The CDR3 is made up of 15 amino acids.

This clone was observed a single time. The chain joins TRBV11-2 to TRBJ2-7; D possibly corresponds to TRBD1 (6 bases). In germline, CDR1 is SGHAT, CDR2 FQNNGV. V lost 2 bases and J 3 bases, leaving 8 bases between the germline ends. This CDR3 contains 13 residues. This CDR3 is CASSLRQVYEQYF. CDR3 in DNA: TGTGCCAGCAGCTTAAGACAGGTCTACGAGCAGTACTTC.

The CDR3 DNA sequence: TGCGCCAGCAGCTCGGCGGGGGACGGGACTGAAGCTTTCTTT. The encoded protein is CASSSAGDGTEAFF. V usage is TRBV5-1 and J usage is TRBJ1-1, with D maybe TRBD1 (5 bases). CDR1 is SGHRS, CDR2 YFSETQ, per germline. The V and J ends lost 3 bases and 5 bases respectively, with 14 bases between them. The CDR3 covers 14 residues.

This clone has a handful of counts. The rearrangement joins TRBV27 to TRBJ2-2; 9 bases fit TRBD1. The germline gives CDR1 MNHEY, CDR2 SMNVEV (reference sequence). This CDR3 region has 17 residues. With 8 bases clipped from V and 3 bases from J, the junction kept 13 bases outside the gene matches. CDR3 DNA: TGTGCCAGCCGCCCCTTTTTAGGACAGGGGTACACCGGGGAGCTGTTTTTT. It yields the protein CASRPFLGQGYTGELFF.

The chain uses TRBV2 and TRBJ2-4, with 8 positions matching TRBD1. The CDR3 sequence is 17 residues long. The V gene end was trimmed by 7 bases and the J gene end by 0 bases; junction bases not matched to a gene: 11. The V gene's germline CDR1 is SNHLY and CDR2 FYNNEI. As DNA, the CDR3 is TGTGCCAGCACCTTGCCCCAGGGGGCAGGAGCCAAAAACATTCAGTACTTC. Its protein product is CASTLPQGAGAKNIQYF.

The V and J genes are TRBV9 and TRBJ2-2; 10 bases agree with TRBD2. Trimming took 4 bases from V and 3 from J; bases not matched to a gene: 6. CDR1 is SGDLS, CDR2 YYNGEE, per germline. The CDR3 extends over 16 amino acids. For the CDR3, the DNA is TGTGCCAGCAGCATAAGCGGGGGGGCGGACACCGGGGAGCTGTTTTTT. It is translated as CASSISGGADTGELFF.

Only a few counts were recorded for this clone. V and J are TRBV12-5 and TRBJ2-1, with D tentatively TRBD1 (5 bases). V lost 1 base, J lost 8 bases, and 12 bases lay in between. The CDR3 consists of 14 residues. Germline-derived CDR1 and CDR2 are LGHNT and FRNRAP. In nucleotides, the CDR3 is TGTGCTAGTGGTTTGGGGGGCTCCACACATGAGCAGTTCTTC. It translates to CASGLGGSTHEQFF.

This chain uses TRBV28 with TRBJ1-4; D is unclear. The V and J ends lost 5 bases and 5 bases respectively, with 15 bases between them. The CDR3 length is 15 residues. Germline CDR1 reads MDHEN; CDR2 reads SYDVKM. The CDR3 spells CASSPLATVNEKLFF. In DNA, the CDR3 is TGTGCCAGCAGTCCTCTAGCGACCGTAAATGAAAAACTGTTTTTT.

The CDR3 nucleotides are TGTGCCAGCAGCTTGCCGGGACAGTGGGATGGCTACACCTTC. As protein: CASSLPGQWDGYTF. V is TRBV5-4 and J is TRBJ1-2; TRBD1 matches 7 bases. V lost 1 base, J lost 6 bases, and 6 bases stayed unmatched. This CDR3 spans 14 amino acids. In germline, CDR1 is SGHNT, CDR2 YYREEE (reference sequence).

J is TRBJ2-1 and V is TRBV7-2, with a possible D match to TRBD1 (5 bases). Looked up from germline, CDR1 is SGHTA and CDR2 is FQGNSA. Trimming left V 5 bases short and J 8 bases short, with 10 bases between. This CDR3 is built from 12 residues. CDR3 coding DNA: TGTGCCAGCAGCCTAACAGGCGATGAGCAGTTCTTC. This encodes CASSLTGDEQFF. Combining the CDR3 with reference TRBV7-2 and TRBJ2-1 gives the whole variable domain GAGVSQSPSNKVTEKGKDVELRCDPISGHTALYWYRQSLGQGLEFLIYFQGNSAPDKSGLPSDRFSAERTGGSVSTLTIQRTQQEDSAVYLCASSLTGDEQFFGPGTRLTVL.

The chain couples TRBV4-1 to TRBJ1-1; TRBD1 agrees at 8 bases. The trim removed 2 bases at V and 5 bases at J, leaving 7 bases unmatched. Germline V gene lookup returns CDR1 MGHRA and CDR2 YSYEKL. The CDR3 sequence is 15 residues long. CDR3 nucleotide sequence: TGCGCCAGCAGCCAAAACGGACAGGGAGGAACTGAAGCTTTCTTT. It is translated as CASSQNGQGGTEAFF.

The chain is built from TRBV18 and TRBJ1-6; 10 bases align to TRBD1. The V gene's germline CDR1 is KGHSH and CDR2 LQKENI. Losses at the gene ends were 4 bases for V and 9 bases for J; bases not matched to a gene: 9. The CDR3 is 16 residues long. CDR3 nucleotides: TGTGCCAGCTCACTCGACAGGGGGGACAGGGGTTCACCCCTCCACTTT. It is translated as CASSLDRGDRGSPLHF. Full variable domain (outside the CDR3, taken from reference TRBV18 and TRBJ1-6): NAGVMQNPRHLVRRRGQEARLRCSPMKGHSHVYWYRQLPEEGLKFMVYLQKENIIDESGMPKERFSAEFPKEGPSILRIQQVVRGDSAAYFCASSLDRGDRGSPLHFGNGTRLTVT.

V usage is TRBV30 and J usage is TRBJ2-5; 7 bases are shared with TRBD1. The CDR3 is made up of 14 amino acids. V gave up 4 bases and J gave up 4 bases; unmatched junction bases: 9. Germline CDR1 is GTSNPN and CDR2 is SVGIG (reference sequence). The CDR3 sequence: CAWTIGNRGETQYF. CDR3 nucleotides: TGTGCCTGGACTATAGGAAACAGGGGAGAGACCCAGTACTTC.

This clone occurred a few times. The chain is built from TRBV19 and TRBJ1-2; TRBD1 might be the D (5 bases). Trimming pared 1 base from V and 5 bases from J, leaving 8 bases between. Per germline, CDR1 LNHDA and CDR2 SQIVND (reference sequence). The CDR3 has 13 amino acids. Here the CDR3 reads CASSIGRQYGYTF. DNA of the CDR3: TGTGCCAGTAGTATAGGGCGACAGTATGGCTACACCTTC.

The chain uses TRBV7-8 and TRBJ1-1, with TRBD1 matching over 7 bases. After removal of 5 bases from V and 0 bases from J, the junction contained 12 bases not matched to a gene. The CDR3 length is 17 residues. Germline lookup yields CDR1 SGHVS and CDR2 FQNEAQ. The CDR3 loop is CASSDSRGRSMNTEAFF. Here the CDR3 DNA reads TGTGCCAGCAGCGATTCGAGGGGGCGATCTATGAACACTGAAGCTTTCTTT. Complete variable domain (other parts from reference TRBV7-8 and TRBJ1-1): GAGVSQSPRYKVAKRGQDVALRCDPISGHVSLFWYQQALGQGPEFLTYFQNEAQLDKSGLPSDRFFAERPEGSVSTLKIQRTQQEDSAVYLCASSDSRGRSMNTEAFFGQGTRLTVV.

The rearrangement links TRBV29-1 to TRBJ1-1; TRBD1 matches at 9 bases. Germline CDR1 is SQVTM and CDR2 is ANQGSEA. The CDR3 sequence is 11 residues long. The CDR3 loop reads CSSQGGTGTFF. For the CDR3, the DNA is TGCAGTTCGCAGGGTGGGACAGGGACTTTCTTT. The full variable domain, in which reference TRBV29-1 and TRBJ1-1 provide the parts outside the CDR3, is SAVISQKPSRDICQRGTSLTIQCQVDSQVTMMFWYRQQPGQSLTLIATANQGSEATYESGFVIDKFPISRPNLTFSTLTVSNMSPEDSSIYLCSSQGGTGTFFGQGTRLTVV.

V usage is TRBV30 and J usage is TRBJ1-1; possible D gene TRBD1, 5 bases. V lost 5 bases to trimming and J lost 2 bases, with 9 bases between them. CDR1 GTSNPN and CDR2 SVGIG come from the germline V gene (reference sequence). This CDR3 spans 12 amino acids. CDR3 coding DNA: TGTGCCTGGGGGAGGGGTAACACTGAAGCTTTCTTT. Translated, it gives CAWGRGNTEAFF.

The chain uses TRBV4-3 and TRBJ2-6; TRBD1 matches 9 bases. CDR3 length equals 17 residues. Germline CDR1 is LGHNA and CDR2 is YSLEER. V gave up 1 base and J gave up 1 base; unmatched junction bases: 2. For the CDR3, the DNA is TGCGCCAGCAGCCAAGGGGGACAGGGTTCTGGGGCCAACGTCCTGACTTTC. Protein sequence: CASSQGGQGSGANVLTF.

The chain couples TRBV14 to TRBJ1-1; weak D call: TRBD1 (6 bases). Germline loops: CDR1 SGHDN, CDR2 FVKESK. This CDR3 is 16 amino acids long. The V end lost 4 bases, the J end lost 5 bases, and 20 bases lay between the germline ends. The CDR3 reads CASSLFFGGPRTEAFF. The CDR3 region has the DNA TGTGCCAGCAGCCTCTTTTTCGGGGGGCCGCGGACTGAAGCTTTCTTT.

This clone was seen more than once but under ten times. The chain employs TRBV19 and TRBJ2-1, with TRBD2 matching over 9 bases. Per germline, CDR1 LNHDA and CDR2 SQIVND (reference sequence). The ends lost 1 base at V and 2 bases at J; junction bases unmatched: 0. The CDR3 has 15 residues. This chain's CDR3 is CASSIVAGAYNEQFF. CDR3 DNA sequence: TGTGCCAGTAGTATAGTAGCGGGGGCCTACAATGAGCAGTTCTTC.

A single count supports this clone. V usage is TRBV19 and J usage is TRBJ2-3, with a weak D call TRBD1 (7 bases). The CDR3 runs to 14 residues. Per germline, CDR1 LNHDA and CDR2 SQIVND (reference sequence). Trimming shortened V by 5 bases and J by 4 bases, and 13 bases separated the two germline ends. The CDR3 spells CASSATGEADTQYF. The CDR3 DNA is TGTGCCAGTAGTGCAACAGGGGAGGCAGATACGCAGTATTTT.

The chain links TRBV5-1 to TRBJ1-1; possibly TRBD1 for D (6 bases). Germline CDR1 reads SGHRS; CDR2 reads YFSETQ. Between the trimmed V and J ends, which lost 0 bases and 4 bases, there was a span of 10 bases. The CDR3 loop spans 14 amino acids. CDR3 nucleotide sequence: TGCGCCAGCAGCTTGGAACAGGGCATCACTGAAGCTTTCTTT. It is translated as CASSLEQGITEAFF.

The V call is TRBV5-1, the J call TRBJ2-5, with 9 bases aligning to TRBD2. Germline V gene sequence: CDR1 SGHRS, CDR2 YFSETQ. This CDR3 region has 16 residues. Unmatched junction bases numbered 12, after V lost 4 bases and J lost 5 bases. CDR3 nucleotide sequence: TGCGCCAGCAGCGAACTGAGTGGCGGGGGGGCGGAGACCCAGTACTTC. This translates into CASSELSGGGAETQYF.

As concerns this clone: The germline gene is not matched at one end of the junction; a read error may be the cause. The chain uses TRBV7-9 and TRBJ1-1; D remains unclear. The CDR3 length is 13 residues. CDR1 and CDR2 from the germline V gene are SEHNR and FQNEAQ (reference sequence). CDR3 sequence reads: CANSLNLDTEAFF. The CDR3 DNA is TGTGCCAACAGCTTAAACTTGGACACTGAAGCTTTCTTT. The full variable domain, with the rest looked up from reference TRBV7-9 and TRBJ1-1, is DTGVSQNPRHKITKRGQNVTFRCDPISEHNRLYWYRQTLGQGPEFLTYFQNEAQLEKSRLLSDRFSAERPKGSFSTLEIQRTEQGDSAMYLCANSLNLDTEAFFGQGTRLTVV.

This chain uses TRBV11-3 with TRBJ2-1; TRBD2 aligns across 10 bases. V trimming: 4 bases; J trimming: 6 bases; junction bases outside the gene matches: 15. CDR3 length: 18 amino acids. Germline V gives CDR1 SGHNT, CDR2 YENEEA. The CDR3 coding sequence is TGTGCCAGCAGCTCCGGGCAGGCGAGCGGGGGGGCCGCCAATGAGCAGTTCTTC. This translates into CASSSGQASGGAANEQFF.

This clone was seen many times. CDR3 residues: CASSDGHPGLGHADTQYF. The CDR3 DNA reads as TGTGCCAGCAGTGATGGCCACCCCGGACTAGGGCATGCAGATACGCAGTATTTT. This sequence joins TRBV6-1 and TRBJ2-3, with 7 positions matching TRBD2. Germline V gene sequence: CDR1 MNHNS, CDR2 SASEGT. The CDR3 has 18 amino acids. Unmatched junction bases numbered 16, after V lost 3 bases and J lost 4 bases.